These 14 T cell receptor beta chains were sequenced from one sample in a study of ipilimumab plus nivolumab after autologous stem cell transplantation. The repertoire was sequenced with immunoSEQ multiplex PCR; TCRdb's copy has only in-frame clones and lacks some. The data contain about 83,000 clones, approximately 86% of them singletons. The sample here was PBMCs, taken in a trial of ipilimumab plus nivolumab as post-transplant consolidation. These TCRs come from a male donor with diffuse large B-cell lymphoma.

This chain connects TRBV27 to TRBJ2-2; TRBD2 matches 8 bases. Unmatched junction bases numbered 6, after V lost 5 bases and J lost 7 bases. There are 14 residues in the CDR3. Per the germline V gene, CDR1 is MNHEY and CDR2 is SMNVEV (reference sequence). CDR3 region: CASSDGGGGGELFF. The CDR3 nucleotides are TGTGCCAGCAGTGACGGGGGGGGTGGCGGGGAGCTGTTTTTT.

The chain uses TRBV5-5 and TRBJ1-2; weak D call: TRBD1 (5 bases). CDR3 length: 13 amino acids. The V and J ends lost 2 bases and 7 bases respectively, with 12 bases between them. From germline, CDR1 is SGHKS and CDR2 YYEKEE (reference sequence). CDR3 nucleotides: TGTGCCAGCAGCTTCGCAGGGTATGCTGGCTACACCTTC. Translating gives CASSFAGYAGYTF.

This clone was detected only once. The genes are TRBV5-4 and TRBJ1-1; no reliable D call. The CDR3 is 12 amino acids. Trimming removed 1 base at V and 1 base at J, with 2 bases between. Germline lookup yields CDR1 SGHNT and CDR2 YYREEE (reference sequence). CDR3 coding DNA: TGTGCCAGCAGCTTGAGGAACACTGAAGCTTTCTTT. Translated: CASSLRNTEAFF.

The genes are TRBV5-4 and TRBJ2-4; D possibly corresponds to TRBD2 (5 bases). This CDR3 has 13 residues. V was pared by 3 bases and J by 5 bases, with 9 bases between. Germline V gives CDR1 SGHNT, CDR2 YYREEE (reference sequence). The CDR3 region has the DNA TGTGCCAGCAGCTCGAGGGTTCAAAACATTCAGTACTTC. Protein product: CASSSRVQNIQYF.

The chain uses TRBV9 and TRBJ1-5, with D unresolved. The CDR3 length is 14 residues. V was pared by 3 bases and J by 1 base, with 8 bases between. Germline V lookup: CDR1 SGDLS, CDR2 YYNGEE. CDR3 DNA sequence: TGTGCCAGCAGCGCCGGTCAGAGCAATCAGCCCCAGCATTTT. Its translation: CASSAGQSNQPQHF.

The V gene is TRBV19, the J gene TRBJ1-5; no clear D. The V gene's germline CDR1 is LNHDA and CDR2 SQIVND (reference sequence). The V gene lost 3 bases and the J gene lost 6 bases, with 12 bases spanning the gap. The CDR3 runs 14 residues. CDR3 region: CASSMSQVPQPQHF. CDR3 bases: TGTGCCAGTAGTATGAGCCAGGTCCCTCAGCCCCAGCATTTT.

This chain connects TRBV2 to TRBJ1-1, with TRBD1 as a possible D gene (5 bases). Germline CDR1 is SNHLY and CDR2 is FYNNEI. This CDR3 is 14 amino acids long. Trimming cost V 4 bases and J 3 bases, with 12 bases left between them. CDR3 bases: TGTGCCAGCAGTGCCGCAGGGAGCGACACTGAAGCTTTCTTT. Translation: CASSAAGSDTEAFF.

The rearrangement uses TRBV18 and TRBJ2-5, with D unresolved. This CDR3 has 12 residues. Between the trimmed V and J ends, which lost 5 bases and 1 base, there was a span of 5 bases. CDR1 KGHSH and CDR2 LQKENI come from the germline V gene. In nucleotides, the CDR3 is TGTGCCAGCTCAACCTCCCAAGAGACCCAGTACTTC. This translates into CASSTSQETQYF.

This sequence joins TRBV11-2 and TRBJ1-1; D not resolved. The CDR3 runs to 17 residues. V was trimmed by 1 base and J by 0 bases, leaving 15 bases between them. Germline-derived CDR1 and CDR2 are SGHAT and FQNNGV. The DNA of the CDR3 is TGTGCCAGCAGCTTAGGACCCACCCTTAGTATGAACACTGAAGCTTTCTTT. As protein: CASSLGPTLSMNTEAFF.

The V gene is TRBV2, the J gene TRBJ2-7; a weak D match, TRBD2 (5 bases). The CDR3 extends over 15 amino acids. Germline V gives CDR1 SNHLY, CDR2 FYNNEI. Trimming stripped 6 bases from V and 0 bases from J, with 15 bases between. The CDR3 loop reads CASSGEDSSSYEQYF. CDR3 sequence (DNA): TGTGCCAGCAGCGGTGAGGACTCGAGCTCCTACGAGCAGTACTTC.

The CDR3 here is CASSNRVTGELFF. The CDR3 coding sequence is TGTGCCAGCAGTAACAGGGTTACCGGGGAGCTGTTTTTT. This chain uses TRBV2 with TRBJ2-2; D is perhaps TRBD1 (6 bases). Germline CDR1 is SNHLY and CDR2 is FYNNEI. The CDR3 has 13 amino acids. With 5 bases removed from V and 5 bases from J, the gap between germline ends came to 9 bases. The whole variable domain, filled in from reference TRBV2 and TRBJ2-2, reads EPEVTQTPSHQVTQMGQEVILRCVPISNHLYFYWYRQILGQKVEFLVSFYNNEISEKSEIFDDQFSVERPDGSNFTLKIRSTKLEDSAMYFCASSNRVTGELFFGEGSRLTVL.

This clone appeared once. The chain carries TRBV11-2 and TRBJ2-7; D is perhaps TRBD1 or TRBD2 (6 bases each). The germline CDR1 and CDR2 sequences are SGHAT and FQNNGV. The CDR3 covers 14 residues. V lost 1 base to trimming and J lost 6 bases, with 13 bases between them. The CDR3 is CASSLGGGRGEQYF. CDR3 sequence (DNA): TGTGCCAGCAGCTTAGGTGGGGGGCGGGGCGAGCAGTACTTC. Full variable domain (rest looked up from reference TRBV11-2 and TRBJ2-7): EAGVAQSPRYKIIEKRQSVAFWCNPISGHATLYWYQQILGQGPKLLIQFQNNGVVDDSQLPKDRFSAERLKGVDSTLKIQPAKLEDSAVYLCASSLGGGRGEQYFGPGTRLTVT.

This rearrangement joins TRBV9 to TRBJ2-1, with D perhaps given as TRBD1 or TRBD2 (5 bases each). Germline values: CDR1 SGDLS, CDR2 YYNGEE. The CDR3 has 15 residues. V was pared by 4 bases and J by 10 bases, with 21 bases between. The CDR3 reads CASSPGTGTLGEQFF. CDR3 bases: TGTGCCAGCAGCCCTGGGACGGGAACTTTAGGGGAGCAGTTCTTC.

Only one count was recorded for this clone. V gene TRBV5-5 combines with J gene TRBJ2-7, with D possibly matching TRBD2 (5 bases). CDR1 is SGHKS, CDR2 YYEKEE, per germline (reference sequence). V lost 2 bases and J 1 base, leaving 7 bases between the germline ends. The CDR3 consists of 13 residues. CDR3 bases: TGTGCCAGCAGCTTCCCGGGGTCCTACGAGCAGTACTTC. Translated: CASSFPGSYEQYF.